The sequence of this T cell receptor beta chain was determined in a study of OX40 agonist ivuxolimab in advanced cancers. For the study at large: Among those enrolled, mean age was 60 years (range roughly 20 to 80) and 82.7% were male. Partial responses were observed in three patients, of whom one had hepatocellular carcinoma and two had cutaneous melanoma. Points from the study as a whole: Partial responders dosed at 0.1-3.0 mg/kg displayed clonal expansion ranking among the lowest. Clonal expansion from baseline to week 6 occurred in both CD4+ and CD8+ T cells.

The CDR3 length is 18 residues. Germline CDR1 and CDR2: ENHRY and SYGVKD. Trimming at V came to 6 bases and at J to 0 bases, leaving 15 bases not matched to a gene. Sequenced by immunoSEQ multiplex PCR; TCRdb stores in-frame clones only, minus some. Here the sample spans about 73,000 clones, about 88% being singletons. Details on this clone: Its cognate antigen is unknown.

The sample here was CD4+ or CD8+ T cells sorted from blood, taken in a trial of the OX40 agonist ivuxolimab. The TCR comes from an adult with an advanced solid tumor such as melanoma, head and neck, liver or kidney cancer. V and J are TRBV10-3 and TRBJ1-2; 8 bases agree with TRBD1. The CDR3 is CAISPTGTGEFPNYGYTF. The CDR3, as DNA: TGTGCCATCAGCCCAACCGGGACAGGAGAATTTCCTAACTATGGCTACACCTTC.